The present T cell receptor beta chain was sequenced within a study of shared clonotypes between healthy human individuals (TCRdb year 2020). In terms of the full investigation: The cohort included three men and a couple of women between 18 and 49 years of age. Each donor's leukapheresis produced roughly between about 0.9 and 9.5 billion PBMCs. To increase sequencing depth and limit assay-specific biases, TCR repertoire library preparation and sequencing were carried out by different laboratories using diverse techniques. For each donor, CD4 naive and CD4 memory were each given three plates, CD8 naive was given two plates, and CD8 memory was given one plate. The study deeply sequenced blood TCR repertoires of five healthy adults to estimate repertoire size and the extent of clonotype sharing between individuals. Results the study describes overall, beyond this receptor: Because the study included a small number of donors, the genetic and exposure-history diversity represented was limited. Sampling was restricted to blood, and TCR repertoires in tissue are likely to differ from TCR repertoires in blood. Clonotypes shared by all four sorted-subset donors showed higher generation probabilities than non-shared clonotypes. Pairwise subsampling indicated that sequencing depth was expected to affect the degree of clonotype sharing among donors. Naive subsets generally had larger estimated clonotype richness than memory subsets did. Incomplete sequencing was indicated by rarefaction of sorted-subset datasets, despite the large sequencing depth. Sharing across a handful of donors was observed for approximately 5% of naive CD4, 3% to 3.5% of naive CD8, over 2% of memory CD4, and around 0.4% of memory CD8 clonotypes.

Its CDR3 holds 15 amino acids, cysteine through phenylalanine. Only the CDR3 region is kept as DNA, spanning 45 bases read in frame from base 1. The germline V gene (reference sequence) provides CDR1 MNHNY and CDR2 SVGAGI. V gives up 0 bases and J gives up 5 bases, and the segment between their germline ends measures 8 bases. Regarding this clone: The clone's antigen remains unknown. No base quality information exists; no much larger clone differs at one position.

Using the deep immunoSEQ assay, multiplex PCR amplified TCR CDR3 regions from genomic DNA. Genomic DNA extracted from each cell subset was distributed evenly over all wells of several immunoSEQ 96-well plates, and each plate served as one replicate. For sorted subsets, around 200 ng genomic DNA, equal to tens of thousands of T cell genomes, was loaded into each replicate PCR. Purified libraries were measured with a Qubit 3.0 fluorometer, size-checked on a Bioanalyzer 2100, and measured again with the KAPA Library Quantification kit. Every immunoSEQ 96-well plate was sequenced on a separate single-read 150-cycle Illumina NextSeq 550 flow cell. In the paper's pipeline: Because only junctional sequences without quality scores were contained in the immunoSEQ output, filtering matching that applied to full-length reads could not be performed. Sequences were annotated with PyIR, a Python wrapper for IgBLAST v1.9, and V/J genes and CDR3 were assigned using IMGT germline references. Reads with weak V/J assignments (E-value above 1e-6), missing CDR3, stop codons, out-of-frame junctions, or ambiguous translated residues were removed. V3J clonotypes were defined by identical inferred V gene, J gene, and CDR3 amino acid sequence. To compute the percentage overlap between repertoires, the number of shared unique clonotypes was divided by the size of the smaller repertoire. RTK rarefaction, the Chao1 estimator, and Recon v2.1 estimates of unobserved clonotypes were used to assess repertoire richness. For all TCRbeta clonotypes obtained by the gDNA method from a few donors, generation probabilities were computed with OLGA. TCRdb stores this immuneACCESS table with in-frame sequences only. Part of the clones is absent; in the studies checked, under half of the shortfall reflects unresolved V genes, and no reason is known for the rest. V and J calls plus clone size are reproduced from that table; the DNA served to infer D and trimming. The sample table contains roughly 2.4 million clones; only one count was recorded for about 94% of them. The ten largest clones represent roughly 0.13% of the sample.

Donors were healthy HIV-negative adults with no recently reported acute infections or vaccinations. Every donor was a Caucasian adult residing in Nashville, Tennessee, USA. CD4+ T cells were enriched through magnetic negative selection, after which naive cells were positively selected on CD45RA and the remaining negative fraction served as the memory subset. Blood was obtained by leukapheresis, after which PBMCs were separated by Ficoll-Histopaque density gradient centrifugation and cryopreserved in liquid nitrogen vapor phase. Purity and quantity of every magnetically sorted T cell population were checked by analytical flow cytometry. Each sorted fraction had its genomic DNA isolated and then quantified by UV absorbance on a Nanodrop 2000c.

The source is a man in his late teens or twenties in good health. The sequence joins TRBV6-6 to TRBJ1-6; a weak D assignment points to TRBD1 (5 bases agree). Input material: naive CD4+ T cells sorted from blood. This sample's cell subset or site label indicates: CD45RA+ positively selected. CDR3 loop: CASSYSAGNNSPLHF. The nucleotides read TGTGCCAGCAGTTACTCAGCAGGGAATAATTCACCCCTCCACTTT.